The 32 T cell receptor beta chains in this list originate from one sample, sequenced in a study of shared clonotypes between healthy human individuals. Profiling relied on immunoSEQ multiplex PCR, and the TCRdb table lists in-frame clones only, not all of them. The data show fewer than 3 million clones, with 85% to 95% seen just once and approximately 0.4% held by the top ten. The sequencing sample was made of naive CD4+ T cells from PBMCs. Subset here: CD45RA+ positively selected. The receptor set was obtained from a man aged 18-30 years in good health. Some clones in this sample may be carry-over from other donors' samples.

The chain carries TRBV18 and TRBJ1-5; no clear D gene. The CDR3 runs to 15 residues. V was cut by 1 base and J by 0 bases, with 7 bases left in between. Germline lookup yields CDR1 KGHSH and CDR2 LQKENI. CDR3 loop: CASSPQGGSNQPQHF. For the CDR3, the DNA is TGTGCCAGCTCACCACAGGGTGGTAGCAATCAGCCCCAGCATTTT.

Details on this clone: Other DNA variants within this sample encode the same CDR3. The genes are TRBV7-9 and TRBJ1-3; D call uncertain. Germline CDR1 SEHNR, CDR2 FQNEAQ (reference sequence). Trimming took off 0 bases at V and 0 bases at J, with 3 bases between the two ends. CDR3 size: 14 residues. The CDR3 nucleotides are TGTGCCAGCAGCTTAGCTAGCTCTGGAAACACCATATATTTT. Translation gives CASSLASSGNTIYF. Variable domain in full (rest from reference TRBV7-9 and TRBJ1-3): DTGVSQNPRHKITKRGQNVTFRCDPISEHNRLYWYRQTLGQGPEFLTYFQNEAQLEKSRLLSDRFSAERPKGSFSTLEIQRTEQGDSAMYLCASSLASSGNTIYFGEGSWLTVV.

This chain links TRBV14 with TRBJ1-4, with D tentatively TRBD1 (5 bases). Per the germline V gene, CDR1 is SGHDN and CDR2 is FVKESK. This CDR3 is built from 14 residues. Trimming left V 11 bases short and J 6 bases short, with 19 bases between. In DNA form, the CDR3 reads TGTGCCGAAAGAACTCAGGGAGAGGATGAAAAACTGTTTTTT. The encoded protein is CAERTQGEDEKLFF.

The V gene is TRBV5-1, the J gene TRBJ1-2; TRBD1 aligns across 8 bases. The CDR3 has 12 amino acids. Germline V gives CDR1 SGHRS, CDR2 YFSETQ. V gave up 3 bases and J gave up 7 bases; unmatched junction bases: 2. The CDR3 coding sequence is TGCGCCAGCAGCTACGACAGGGGTGGCTACACCTTC. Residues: CASSYDRGGYTF. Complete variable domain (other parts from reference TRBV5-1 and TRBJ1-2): KAGVTQTPRYLIKTRGQQVTLSCSPISGHRSVSWYQQTPGQGLQFLFEYFSETQRNKGNFPGRFSGRQFSNSRSEMNVSTLELGDSALYLCASSYDRGGYTFGSGTRLTVV.

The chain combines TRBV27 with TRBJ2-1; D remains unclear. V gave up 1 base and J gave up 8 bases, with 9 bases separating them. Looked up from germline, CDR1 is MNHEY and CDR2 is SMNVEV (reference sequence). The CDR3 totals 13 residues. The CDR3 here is CASSLLGLDEQFF. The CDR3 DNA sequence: TGTGCCAGCAGTTTATTGGGCCTCGATGAGCAGTTCTTC.

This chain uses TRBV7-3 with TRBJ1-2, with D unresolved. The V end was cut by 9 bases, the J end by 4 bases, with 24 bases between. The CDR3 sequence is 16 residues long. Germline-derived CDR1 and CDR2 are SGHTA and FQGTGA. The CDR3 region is CASYQSVRNPLYGYTF. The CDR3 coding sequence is TGTGCCAGTTATCAGAGCGTCCGGAACCCCCTCTATGGCTACACCTTC.

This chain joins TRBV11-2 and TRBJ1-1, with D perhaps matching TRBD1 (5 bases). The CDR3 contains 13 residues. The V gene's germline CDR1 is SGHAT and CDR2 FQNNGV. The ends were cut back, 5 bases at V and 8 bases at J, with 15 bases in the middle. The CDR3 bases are TGTGCCAGCAGCCCTCAAATCAGACAGGAAGCTTTCTTT. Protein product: CASSPQIRQEAFF.

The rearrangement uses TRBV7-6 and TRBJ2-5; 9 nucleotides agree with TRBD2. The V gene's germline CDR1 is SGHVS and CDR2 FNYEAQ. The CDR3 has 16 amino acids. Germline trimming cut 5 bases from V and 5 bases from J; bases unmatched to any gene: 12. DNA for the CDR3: TGTGCCAGCAGCCTCCAGGTAGCGGGAGCAACGGAGACCCAGTACTTC. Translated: CASSLQVAGATETQYF.

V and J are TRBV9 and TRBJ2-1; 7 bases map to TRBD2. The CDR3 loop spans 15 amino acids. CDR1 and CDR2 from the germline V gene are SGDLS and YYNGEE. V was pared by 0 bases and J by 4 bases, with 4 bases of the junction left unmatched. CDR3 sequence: CASSVGRERYNEQFF. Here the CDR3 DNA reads TGTGCCAGCAGCGTAGGGCGGGAGAGATACAATGAGCAGTTCTTC.

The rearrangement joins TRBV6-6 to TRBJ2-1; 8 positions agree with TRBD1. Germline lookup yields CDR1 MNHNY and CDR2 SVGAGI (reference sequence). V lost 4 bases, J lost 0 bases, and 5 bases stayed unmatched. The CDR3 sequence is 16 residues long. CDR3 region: CASSSRQGSSYNEQFF. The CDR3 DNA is TGTGCCAGCAGTTCACGACAGGGGAGCTCCTACAATGAGCAGTTCTTC.

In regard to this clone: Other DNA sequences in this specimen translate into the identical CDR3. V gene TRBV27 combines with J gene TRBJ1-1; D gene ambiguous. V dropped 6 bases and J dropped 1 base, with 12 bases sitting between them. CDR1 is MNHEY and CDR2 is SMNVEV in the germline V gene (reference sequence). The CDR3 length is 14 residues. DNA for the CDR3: TGTGCCAGCAGCCCCCCTGGCAGGAACACTGAAGCTTTCTTT. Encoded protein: CASSPPGRNTEAFF.

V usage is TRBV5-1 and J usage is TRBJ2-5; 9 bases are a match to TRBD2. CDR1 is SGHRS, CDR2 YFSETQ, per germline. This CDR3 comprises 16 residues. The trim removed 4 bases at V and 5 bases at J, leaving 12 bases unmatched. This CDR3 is CASSGSIAGVAETQYF. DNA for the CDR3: TGCGCCAGCAGCGGAAGTATAGCGGGAGTGGCGGAGACCCAGTACTTC. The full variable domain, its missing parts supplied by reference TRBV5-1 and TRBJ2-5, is KAGVTQTPRYLIKTRGQQVTLSCSPISGHRSVSWYQQTPGQGLQFLFEYFSETQRNKGNFPGRFSGRQFSNSRSEMNVSTLELGDSALYLCASSGSIAGVAETQYFGPGTRLLVL.

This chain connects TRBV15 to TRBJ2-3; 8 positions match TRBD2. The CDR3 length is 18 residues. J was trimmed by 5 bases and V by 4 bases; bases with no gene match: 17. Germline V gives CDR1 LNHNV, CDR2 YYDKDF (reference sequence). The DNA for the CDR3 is TGTGCCACCAGCAAGCAGCCGGGGCGGGAGGCGGGTGGAGATACGCAGTATTTT. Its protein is CATSKQPGREAGGDTQYF.

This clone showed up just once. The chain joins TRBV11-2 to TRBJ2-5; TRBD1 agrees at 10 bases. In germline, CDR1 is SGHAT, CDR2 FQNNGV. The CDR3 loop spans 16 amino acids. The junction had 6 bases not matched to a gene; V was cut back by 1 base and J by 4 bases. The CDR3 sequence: CASSLVGTGETETQYF. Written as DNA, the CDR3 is TGTGCCAGCAGCTTAGTGGGGACAGGGGAAACAGAGACCCAGTACTTC. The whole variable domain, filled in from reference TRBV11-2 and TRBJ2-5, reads EAGVAQSPRYKIIEKRQSVAFWCNPISGHATLYWYQQILGQGPKLLIQFQNNGVVDDSQLPKDRFSAERLKGVDSTLKIQPAKLEDSAVYLCASSLVGTGETETQYFGPGTRLLVL.

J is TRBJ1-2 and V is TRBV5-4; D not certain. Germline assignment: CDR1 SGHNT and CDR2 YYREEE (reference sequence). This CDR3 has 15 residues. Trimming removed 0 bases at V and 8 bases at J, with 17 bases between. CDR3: CASSLGAGWGEGYTF. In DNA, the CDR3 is TGTGCCAGCAGCTTGGGGGCAGGTTGGGGTGAGGGCTACACCTTC.

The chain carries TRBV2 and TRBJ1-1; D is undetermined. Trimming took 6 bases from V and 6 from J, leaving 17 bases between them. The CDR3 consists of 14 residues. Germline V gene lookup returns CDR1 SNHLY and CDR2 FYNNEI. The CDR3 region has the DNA TGTGCCAGCAGGGGGTTGGTGGCCGGGTCTGAAGCTTTCTTT. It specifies CASRGLVAGSEAFF.

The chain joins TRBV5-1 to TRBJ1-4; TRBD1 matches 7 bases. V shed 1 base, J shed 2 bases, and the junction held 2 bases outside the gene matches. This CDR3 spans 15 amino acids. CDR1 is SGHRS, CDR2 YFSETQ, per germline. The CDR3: CASSLQTGTNEKLFF. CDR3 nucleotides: TGCGCCAGCAGCTTGCAGACAGGGACTAATGAAAAACTGTTTTTT.

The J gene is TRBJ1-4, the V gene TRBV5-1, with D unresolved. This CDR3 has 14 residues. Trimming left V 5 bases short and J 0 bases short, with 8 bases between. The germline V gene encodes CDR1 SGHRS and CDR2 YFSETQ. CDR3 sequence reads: CASRVGATNEKLFF. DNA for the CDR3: TGCGCCAGCAGAGTCGGAGCAACTAATGAAAAACTGTTTTTT.

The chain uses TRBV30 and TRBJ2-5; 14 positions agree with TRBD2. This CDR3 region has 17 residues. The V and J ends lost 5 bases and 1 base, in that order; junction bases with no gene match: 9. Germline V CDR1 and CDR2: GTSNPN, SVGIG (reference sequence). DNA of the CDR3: TGTGCCTGGGGTAGACTAGCGGGAGGGCTTCGCCAAGAGACCCAGTACTTC. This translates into CAWGRLAGGLRQETQYF.

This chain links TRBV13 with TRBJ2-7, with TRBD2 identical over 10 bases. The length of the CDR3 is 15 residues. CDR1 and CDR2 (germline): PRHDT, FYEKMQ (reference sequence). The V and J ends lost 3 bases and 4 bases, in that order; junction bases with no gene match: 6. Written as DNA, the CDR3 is TGTGCCAGCAGCTTTGGGATAGCGGGGGGATACGAGCAGTACTTC. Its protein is CASSFGIAGGYEQYF.

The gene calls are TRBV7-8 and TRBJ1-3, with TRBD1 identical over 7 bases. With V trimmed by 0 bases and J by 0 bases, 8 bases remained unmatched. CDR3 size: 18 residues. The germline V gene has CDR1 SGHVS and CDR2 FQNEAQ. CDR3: CASSLALGGFSSGNTIYF. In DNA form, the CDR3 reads TGTGCCAGCAGCTTAGCGTTAGGGGGCTTCTCCTCTGGAAACACCATATATTTT. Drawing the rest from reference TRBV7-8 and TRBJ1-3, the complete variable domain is GAGVSQSPRYKVAKRGQDVALRCDPISGHVSLFWYQQALGQGPEFLTYFQNEAQLDKSGLPSDRFFAERPEGSVSTLKIQRTQQEDSAVYLCASSLALGGFSSGNTIYFGEGSWLTVV.

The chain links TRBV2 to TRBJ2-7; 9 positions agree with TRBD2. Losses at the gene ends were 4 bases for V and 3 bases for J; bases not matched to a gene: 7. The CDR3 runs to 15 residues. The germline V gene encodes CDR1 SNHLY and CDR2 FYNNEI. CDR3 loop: CASSGASGTLYEQYF. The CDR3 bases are TGTGCCAGCAGTGGCGCTAGCGGGACACTCTACGAGCAGTACTTC.

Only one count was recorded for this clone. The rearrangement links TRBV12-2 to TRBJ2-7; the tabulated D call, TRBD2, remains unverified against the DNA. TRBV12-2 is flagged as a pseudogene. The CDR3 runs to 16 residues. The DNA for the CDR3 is TGTGCAAGTCGCCCCCTCCCGAGAGCGGAATGGTACGAGCAGTACTTC. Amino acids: CASRPLPRAEWYEQYF.

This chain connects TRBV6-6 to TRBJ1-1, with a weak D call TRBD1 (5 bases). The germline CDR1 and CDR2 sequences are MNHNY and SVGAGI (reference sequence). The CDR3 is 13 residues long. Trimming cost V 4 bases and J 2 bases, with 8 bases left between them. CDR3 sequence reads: CASSWGLNTEAFF. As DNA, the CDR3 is TGTGCCAGCAGTTGGGGCCTAAACACTGAAGCTTTCTTT.

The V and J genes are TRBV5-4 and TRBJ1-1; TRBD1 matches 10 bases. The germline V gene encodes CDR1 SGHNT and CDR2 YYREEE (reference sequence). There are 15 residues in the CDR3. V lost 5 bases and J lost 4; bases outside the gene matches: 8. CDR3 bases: TGTGCCAGCAGTCAGGTGGGACAGGGGTCCACTGAAGCTTTCTTT. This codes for CASSQVGQGSTEAFF.

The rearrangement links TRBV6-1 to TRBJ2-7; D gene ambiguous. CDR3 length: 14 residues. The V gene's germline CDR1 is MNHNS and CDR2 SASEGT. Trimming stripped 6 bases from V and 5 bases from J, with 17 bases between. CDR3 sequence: CASRGFTGGHEQYF. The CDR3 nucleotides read TGTGCCAGCAGGGGATTCACCGGTGGCCACGAGCAGTACTTC.

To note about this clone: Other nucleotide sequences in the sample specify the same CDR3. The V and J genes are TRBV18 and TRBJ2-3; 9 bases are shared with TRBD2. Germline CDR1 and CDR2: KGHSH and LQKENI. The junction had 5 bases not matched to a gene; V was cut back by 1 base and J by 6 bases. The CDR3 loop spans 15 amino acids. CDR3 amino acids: CASSPLAGVTDTQYF. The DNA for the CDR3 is TGTGCCAGCTCACCACTAGCGGGAGTTACGGATACGCAGTATTTT.

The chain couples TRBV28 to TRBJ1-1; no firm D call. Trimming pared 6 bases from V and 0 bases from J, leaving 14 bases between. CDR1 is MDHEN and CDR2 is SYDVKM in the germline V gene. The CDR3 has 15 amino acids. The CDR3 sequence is CASSRRDGMNTEAFF. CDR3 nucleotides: TGTGCCAGCAGCCGGCGCGACGGAATGAACACTGAAGCTTTCTTT.

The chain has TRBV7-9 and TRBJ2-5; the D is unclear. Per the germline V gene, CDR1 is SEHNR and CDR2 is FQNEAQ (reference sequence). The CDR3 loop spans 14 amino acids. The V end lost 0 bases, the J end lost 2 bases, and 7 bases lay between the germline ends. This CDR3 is CASSLAGWQETQYF. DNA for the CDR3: TGTGCCAGCAGCTTAGCAGGGTGGCAAGAGACCCAGTACTTC. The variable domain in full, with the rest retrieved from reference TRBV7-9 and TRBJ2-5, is DTGVSQNPRHKITKRGQNVTFRCDPISEHNRLYWYRQTLGQGPEFLTYFQNEAQLEKSRLLSDRFSAERPKGSFSTLEIQRTEQGDSAMYLCASSLAGWQETQYFGPGTRLLVL.

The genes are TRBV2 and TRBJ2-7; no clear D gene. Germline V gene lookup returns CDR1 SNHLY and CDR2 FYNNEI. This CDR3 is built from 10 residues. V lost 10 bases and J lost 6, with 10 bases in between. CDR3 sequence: CATSIREQYF. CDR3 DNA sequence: TGTGCCACCTCAATTCGCGAGCAGTACTTC.

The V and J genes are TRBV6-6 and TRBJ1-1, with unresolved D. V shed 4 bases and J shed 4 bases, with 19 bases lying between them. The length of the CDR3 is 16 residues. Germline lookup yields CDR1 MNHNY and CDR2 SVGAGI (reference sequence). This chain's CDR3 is CASSFGVASSGTEAFF. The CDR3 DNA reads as TGTGCCAGCAGTTTTGGGGTCGCCTCTTCGGGCACTGAAGCTTTCTTT.

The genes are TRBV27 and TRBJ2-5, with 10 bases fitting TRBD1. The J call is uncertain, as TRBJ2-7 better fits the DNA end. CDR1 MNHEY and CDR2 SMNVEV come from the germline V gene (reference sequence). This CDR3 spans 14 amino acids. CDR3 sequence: CASSLGQGSYEQYF. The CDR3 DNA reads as TGTGCCAGCAGTTTGGGACAGGGGAGCTACGAGCAGTACTTC.